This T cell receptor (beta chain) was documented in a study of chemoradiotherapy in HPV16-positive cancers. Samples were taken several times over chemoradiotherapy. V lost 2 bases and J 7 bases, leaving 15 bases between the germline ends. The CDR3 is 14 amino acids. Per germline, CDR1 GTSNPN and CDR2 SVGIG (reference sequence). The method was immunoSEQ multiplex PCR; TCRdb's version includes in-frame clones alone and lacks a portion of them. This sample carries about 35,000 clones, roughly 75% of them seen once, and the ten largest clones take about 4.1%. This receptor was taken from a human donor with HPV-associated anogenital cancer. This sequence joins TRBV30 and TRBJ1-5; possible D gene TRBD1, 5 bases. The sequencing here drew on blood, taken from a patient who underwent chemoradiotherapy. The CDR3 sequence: CAWSLGERFQPQHF. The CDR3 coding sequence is TGTGCCTGGAGTTTGGGGGAACGATTCCAGCCCCAGCATTTT.